Listed below are T cell receptor beta chains from one sample, sequenced in a study of tumor-infiltrating lymphocytes in oesophageal squamous cell carcinoma. TCRdb reprocessed the PCR reads with MiXCR, giving one entry per CDR3 protein. The table lists more than 10,000 distinct CDR3 sequences, over 50% of them singletons. The sequenced sample was esophageal tumor tissue. These receptors were collected from a female donor with esophageal squamous cell carcinoma. The CDR3 runs from the conserved cysteine through the conserved F or W. The order of the fields is clone size, V gene, J gene, D gene, CDR3 protein, CDR3 DNA. A D gene is named only where the DNA matches it firmly. Expanded clones are given a class, and other clones once, few, many or no size at all.

clone size: many; V gene: TRBV6-1; J gene: TRBJ1-2; D gene: TRBD1; CDR3 protein: CASSVTGSGIYGYTF; CDR3 DNA: TGTGCCAGCAGTGTGACAGGGTCGGGGATCTATGGCTACACCTTC
clone size: few; V gene: TRBV12-3/TRBV12-4; J gene: TRBJ2-3; D gene: -; CDR3 protein: CASIPGYGGGSSSGTDTQYF; CDR3 DNA: TGTGCCAGCATTCCGGGTTACGGAGGGGGGTCGTCATCTGGCACAGATACGCAGTATTTT
clone size: -; V gene: TRBV7-6; J gene: TRBJ2-1; D gene: TRBD2; CDR3 protein: CASSLTRPSGRAGNEQFF; CDR3 DNA: TGTGCCAGCAGCTTAACGCGGCCTAGCGGGAGGGCCGGGAATGAGCAGTTCTTC
clone size: medium-sized; V gene: TRBV7-9; J gene: TRBJ2-7; D gene: -; CDR3 protein: CASSLDLELDEQYF; CDR3 DNA: TGTGCCAGCAGCCTAGACCTAGAGTTAGACGAGCAGTACTTC
clone size: -; V gene: TRBV7-2; J gene: TRBJ2-3; D gene: -; CDR3 protein: CASSSQPFRTQYF; CDR3 DNA: TGTGCCAGCAGCTCCCAACCCTTCCGGACGCAGTATTTT
clone size: few; V gene: TRBV12-3/TRBV12-4; J gene: TRBJ2-5; D gene: -; CDR3 protein: CASSLVVASETQYF; CDR3 DNA: TGTGCCAGCAGTTTAGTGGTAGCCTCCGAGACCCAGTACTTC
clone size: once; V gene: TRBV7-3; J gene: TRBJ2-5; D gene: -; CDR3 protein: CASSSSEIGSPAEQYF; CDR3 DNA: TGTGCCAGCAGCTCGTCTGAGATCGGGAGCCCGGCCGAGCAGTACTTT
clone size: many; V gene: TRBV5-1; J gene: TRBJ1-6; D gene: TRBD1; CDR3 protein: CASSLRQGSSHSPLHF; CDR3 DNA: TGCGCCAGCAGCCTAAGACAGGGGTCTTCGCATTCACCCCTCCACTTT
clone size: -; V gene: TRBV5-1; J gene: TRBJ2-4; D gene: -; CDR3 protein: CASSLEASPKNIQYF; CDR3 DNA: TGCGCCAGCAGCTTGGAGGCCAGTCCCAAAAACATTCAGTACTTC
clone size: -; V gene: TRBV7-3; J gene: TRBJ2-3; D gene: -; CDR3 protein: CASSLLGATDTQYF; CDR3 DNA: TGTGCCAGCAGCTTATTGGGGGCAACAGATACGCAGTATTTT
clone size: -; V gene: TRBV7-2; J gene: TRBJ2-5; D gene: TRBD1; CDR3 protein: CASSFKTGGRSSPLHF; CDR3 DNA: TGTGCCAGCAGCTTCAAGACAGGGGGACGCAGTTCACCCCTCCACTTC
clone size: -; V gene: TRBV7-2; J gene: TRBJ2-7; D gene: TRBD1; CDR3 protein: CASSLPAYGTGHHEQYF; CDR3 DNA: TGTGCCAGCAGCTTACCCGCCTACGGGACAGGGCACCACGAGCAGTACTTC
clone size: many; V gene: TRBV5-4; J gene: TRBJ2-5; D gene: TRBD2; CDR3 protein: CASSLGLAGGTQYF; CDR3 DNA: TGTGCCAGCAGCTTAGGGCTAGCGGGTGGGACCCAGTACTTC
clone size: few; V gene: TRBV5-1; J gene: TRBJ2-5; D gene: TRBD2; CDR3 protein: CASSRTLAGGPGETQYF; CDR3 DNA: TGCGCCAGCAGCCGAACTCTAGCGGGAGGGCCAGGGGAGACCCAGTACTTC